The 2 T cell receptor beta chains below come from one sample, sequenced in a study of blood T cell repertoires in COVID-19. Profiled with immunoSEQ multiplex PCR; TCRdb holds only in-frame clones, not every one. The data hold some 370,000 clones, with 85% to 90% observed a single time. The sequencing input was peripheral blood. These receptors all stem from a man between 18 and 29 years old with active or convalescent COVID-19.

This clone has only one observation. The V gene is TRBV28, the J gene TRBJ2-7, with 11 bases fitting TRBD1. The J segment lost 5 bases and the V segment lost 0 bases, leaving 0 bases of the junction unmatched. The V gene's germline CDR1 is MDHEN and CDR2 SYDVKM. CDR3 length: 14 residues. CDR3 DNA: TGTGCCAGCAGTTTATGGGACAGGGGGCACGAGCAGTACTTC. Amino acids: CASSLWDRGHEQYF.

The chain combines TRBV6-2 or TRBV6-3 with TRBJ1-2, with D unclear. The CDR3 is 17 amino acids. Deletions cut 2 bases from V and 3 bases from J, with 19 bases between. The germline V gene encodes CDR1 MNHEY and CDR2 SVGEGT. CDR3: CASSYLFPTGSDYGYTF. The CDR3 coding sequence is TGTGCCAGCAGTTACCTGTTCCCGACGGGGTCGGACTATGGCTACACCTTC.